This T cell receptor (beta chain) is drawn from a study of shared clonotypes between healthy human individuals. Libraries were prepared by immunoSEQ multiplex PCR; TCRdb keeps only in-frame clonotypes and omits some of them. The sample yields approximately 500,000 clones, about 96% seen once. Losses at the gene ends were 4 bases for V and 0 bases for J; bases not matched to a gene: 6. Per germline, CDR1 SGHRS and CDR2 YFSETQ. This CDR3 is built from 15 residues. The sequence was collected from a woman in her twenties or thirties in good health. The material sequenced was naive CD4+ T cells sorted from blood. The subset was: CD45RA+ positively selected. The rearrangement joins TRBV5-1 to TRBJ2-5; 7 bases map to TRBD1. CDR3 amino acids: CASSPMGQHQETQYF. The DNA for the CDR3 is TGCGCCAGCAGCCCCATGGGACAGCACCAAGAGACCCAGTACTTC.